The sequence of this T cell receptor (beta chain) was determined in a study of T cell responses to AZD1222 COVID-19 vaccine. The study's findings and limits: Repertoire collection took place solely once the T cell response had peaked. Baseline antibody screening turned up just six seropositive AZD1222 recipients. Increased Spike-specific TCR breadth and depth were observed after two AZD1222 doses.

About this clone itself: The antigen is unknown.

Profiled with immunoSEQ multiplex PCR; TCRdb holds only in-frame clones, not every one. The sample lists approximately 200,000 clones; around 87% were seen once. CDR3 length equals 16 residues. J gave up 8 bases and V 2 bases, and 11 bases lay outside the gene matches. The V gene's germline CDR1 is MDHEN and CDR2 SYDVKM. This chain uses TRBV28 with TRBJ1-2; TRBD1 agrees at 10 bases. The TCR comes from an adult in good health. Sequences were derived from peripheral blood, sampled on day 0 of MenACWY control vaccination. The CDR3: CASSLGSGQGVMGYTF. The CDR3 DNA reads TGTGCCAGCAGTTTAGGGTCAGGACAGGGGGTTATGGGCTACACCTTC.